This TCR beta chain was captured by sequencing in a study of STAT5B mutations in CD4+ large granular lymphocyte leukemia. Study results and limitations: Top patient clones used TRBV06 genes more often: 8/27 versus 2/35 in controls.

Data came from immunoSEQ multiplex PCR; TCRdb stores just in-frame clones and leaves some out. The sample shows some 29,000 clones, 65% to 85% of them seen only once. As regards this clone: Its target is unknown.

This CDR3 is built from 15 residues. Germline lookup yields CDR1 ENHRY and CDR2 SYGVKD. V was trimmed by 6 bases and J by 7 bases, leaving 21 bases between them. This sequence was found in a human donor in good health. Sequenced sample: CD4+ T cells from blood buffy coats. The J gene is TRBJ1-2, the V gene TRBV10-3, with a possible D match to TRBD1 (5 bases). CDR3 coding DNA: TGTGCCATCAGCGCTCCCAGGGTGGAAGCTGGTGGCTACACCTTC. Translation gives CAISAPRVEAGGYTF.